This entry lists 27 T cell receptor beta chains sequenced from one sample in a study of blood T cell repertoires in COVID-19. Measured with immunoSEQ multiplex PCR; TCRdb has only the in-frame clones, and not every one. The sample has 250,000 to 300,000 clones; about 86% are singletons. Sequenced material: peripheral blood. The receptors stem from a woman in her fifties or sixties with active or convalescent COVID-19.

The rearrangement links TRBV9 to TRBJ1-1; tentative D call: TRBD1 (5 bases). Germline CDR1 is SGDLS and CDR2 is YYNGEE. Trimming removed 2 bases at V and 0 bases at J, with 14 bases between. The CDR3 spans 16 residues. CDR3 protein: CASSVLPQGLNTEAFF. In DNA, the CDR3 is TGTGCCAGCAGCGTGCTACCCCAGGGCCTGAACACTGAAGCTTTCTTT.

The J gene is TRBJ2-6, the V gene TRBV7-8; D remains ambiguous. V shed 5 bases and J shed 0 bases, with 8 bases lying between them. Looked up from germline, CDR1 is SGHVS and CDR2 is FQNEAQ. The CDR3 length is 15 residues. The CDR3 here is CASSPPSSGANVLTF. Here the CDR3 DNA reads TGTGCCAGCAGCCCCCCGTCCTCTGGGGCCAACGTCCTGACTTTC.

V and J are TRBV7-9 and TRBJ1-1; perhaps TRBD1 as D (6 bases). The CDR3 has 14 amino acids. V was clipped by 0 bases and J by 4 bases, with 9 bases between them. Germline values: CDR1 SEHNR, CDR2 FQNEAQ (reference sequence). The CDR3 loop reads CASSLAGGPTEAFF. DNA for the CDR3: TGTGCCAGCAGCTTAGCCGGGGGGCCCACTGAAGCTTTCTTT.

DNA for the CDR3: TGTGCCTGGAGTGTACCCGGGAGGTTCGCTGAAGCTTTCTTT. Translated, it gives CAWSVPGRFAEAFF. V usage is TRBV30 and J usage is TRBJ1-1, with D uncertain. Trimming took off 0 bases at V and 6 bases at J, with 14 bases between the two ends. CDR1 GTSNPN and CDR2 SVGIG come from the germline V gene (reference sequence). The CDR3 sequence is 14 residues long.

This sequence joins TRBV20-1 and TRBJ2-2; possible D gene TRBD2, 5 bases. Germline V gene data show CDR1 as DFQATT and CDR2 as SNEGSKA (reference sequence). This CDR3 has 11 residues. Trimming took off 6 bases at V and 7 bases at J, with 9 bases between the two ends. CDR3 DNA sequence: TGCAGTGCGGCGGGTATCGGGGAGCTGTTTTTT. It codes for CSAAGIGELFF.

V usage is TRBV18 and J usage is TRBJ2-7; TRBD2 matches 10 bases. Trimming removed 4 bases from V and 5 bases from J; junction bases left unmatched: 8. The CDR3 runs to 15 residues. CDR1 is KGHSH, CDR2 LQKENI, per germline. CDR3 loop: CASSRERGGGNEQYF. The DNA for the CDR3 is TGTGCCAGCTCACGTGAGCGGGGGGGCGGTAACGAGCAGTACTTC.

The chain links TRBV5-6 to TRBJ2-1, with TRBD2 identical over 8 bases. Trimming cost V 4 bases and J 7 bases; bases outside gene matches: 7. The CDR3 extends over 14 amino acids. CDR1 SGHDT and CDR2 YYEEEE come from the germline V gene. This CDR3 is CASSKAGAGNEQFF. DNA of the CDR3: TGTGCCAGCAGCAAAGCGGGGGCTGGGAATGAGCAGTTCTTC.

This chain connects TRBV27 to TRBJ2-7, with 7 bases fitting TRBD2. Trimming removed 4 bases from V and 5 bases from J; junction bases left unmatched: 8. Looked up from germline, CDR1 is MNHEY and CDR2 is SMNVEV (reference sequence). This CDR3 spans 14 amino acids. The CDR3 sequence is CASSSIRLAHEQYF. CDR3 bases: TGTGCCAGCAGTTCGATTCGACTAGCCCACGAGCAGTACTTC.

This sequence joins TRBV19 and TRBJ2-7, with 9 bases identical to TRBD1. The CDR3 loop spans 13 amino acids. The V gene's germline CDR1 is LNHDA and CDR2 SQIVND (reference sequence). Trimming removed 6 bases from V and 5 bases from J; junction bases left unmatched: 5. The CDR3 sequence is CASRRTGVDEQYF. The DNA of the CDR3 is TGTGCCAGTAGGAGGACAGGGGTCGACGAGCAGTACTTC. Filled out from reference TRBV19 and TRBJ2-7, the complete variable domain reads DGGITQSPKYLFRKEGQNVTLSCEQNLNHDAMYWYRQDPGQGLRLIYYSQIVNDFQKGDIAEGYSVSREKKESFPLTVTSAQKNPTAFYLCASRRTGVDEQYFGPGTRLTVT.

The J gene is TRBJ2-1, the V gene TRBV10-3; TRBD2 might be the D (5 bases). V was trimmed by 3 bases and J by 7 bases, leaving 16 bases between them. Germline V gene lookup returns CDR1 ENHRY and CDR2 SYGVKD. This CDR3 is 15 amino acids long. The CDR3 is CAISDSGRSVNEQFF. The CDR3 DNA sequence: TGTGCCATCAGTGACAGCGGCCGGTCCGTGAATGAGCAGTTCTTC.

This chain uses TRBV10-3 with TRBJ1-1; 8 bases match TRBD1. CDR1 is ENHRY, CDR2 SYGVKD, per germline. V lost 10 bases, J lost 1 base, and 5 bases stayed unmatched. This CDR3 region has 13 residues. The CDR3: CATEGQGNTEAFF. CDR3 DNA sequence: TGTGCCACTGAAGGACAGGGGAACACTGAAGCTTTCTTT.

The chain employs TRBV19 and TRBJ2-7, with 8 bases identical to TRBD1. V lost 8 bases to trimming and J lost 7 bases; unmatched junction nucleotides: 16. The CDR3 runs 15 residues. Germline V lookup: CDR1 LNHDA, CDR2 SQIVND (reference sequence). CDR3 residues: CASALQDRESSEQYF. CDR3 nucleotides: TGTGCCAGTGCCTTACAGGACAGGGAAAGTAGTGAGCAGTACTTC.

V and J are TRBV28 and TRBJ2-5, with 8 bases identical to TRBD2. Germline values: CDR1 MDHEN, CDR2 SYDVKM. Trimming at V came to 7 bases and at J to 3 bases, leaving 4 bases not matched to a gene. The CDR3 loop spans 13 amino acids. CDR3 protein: CASTGGAEETQYF. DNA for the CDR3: TGTGCCAGCACGGGAGGGGCAGAAGAGACCCAGTACTTC.

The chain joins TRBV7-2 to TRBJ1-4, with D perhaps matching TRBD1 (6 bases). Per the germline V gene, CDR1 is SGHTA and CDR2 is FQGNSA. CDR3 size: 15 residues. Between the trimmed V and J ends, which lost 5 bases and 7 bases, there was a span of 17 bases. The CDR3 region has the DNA TGTGCCAGCAGCGCCTCAGGGGTGAGGGGTGAAAAACTGTTTTTT. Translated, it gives CASSASGVRGEKLFF.

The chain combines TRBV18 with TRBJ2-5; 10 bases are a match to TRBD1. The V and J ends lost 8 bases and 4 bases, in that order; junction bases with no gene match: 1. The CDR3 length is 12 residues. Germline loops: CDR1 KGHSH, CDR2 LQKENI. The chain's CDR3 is CASRDRGETQYF. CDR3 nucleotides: TGTGCCAGCCGGGACAGGGGAGAGACCCAGTACTTC.

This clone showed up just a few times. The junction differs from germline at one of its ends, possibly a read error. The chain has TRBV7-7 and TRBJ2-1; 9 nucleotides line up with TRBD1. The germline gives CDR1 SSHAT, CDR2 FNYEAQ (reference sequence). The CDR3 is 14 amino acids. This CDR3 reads CASSLGTGYNEQFF. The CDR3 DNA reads TGTGCTAGCAGCTTAGGGACAGGGTACAATGAGCAGTTCTTC.

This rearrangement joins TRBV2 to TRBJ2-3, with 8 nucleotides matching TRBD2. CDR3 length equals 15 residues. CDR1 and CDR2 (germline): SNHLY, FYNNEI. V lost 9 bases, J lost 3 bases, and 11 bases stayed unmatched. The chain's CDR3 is CASVRMSGGTDTQYF. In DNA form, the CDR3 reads TGTGCCAGTGTGCGAATGAGCGGGGGTACAGATACGCAGTATTTT.

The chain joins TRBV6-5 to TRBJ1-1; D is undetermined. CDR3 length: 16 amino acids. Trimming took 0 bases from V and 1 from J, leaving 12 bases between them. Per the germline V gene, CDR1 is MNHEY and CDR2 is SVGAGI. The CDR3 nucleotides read TGTGCCAGCAGTTACTCTTCTCGTGTCCGGAACACTGAAGCTTTCTTT. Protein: CASSYSSRVRNTEAFF.

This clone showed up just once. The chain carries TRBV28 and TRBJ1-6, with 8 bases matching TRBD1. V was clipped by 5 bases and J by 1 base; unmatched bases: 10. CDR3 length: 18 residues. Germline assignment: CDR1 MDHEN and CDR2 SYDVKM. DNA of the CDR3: TGTGCCAGCAGTCTTGGACAGGGTGTATGGTCCTATAATTCACCCCTCCACTTT. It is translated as CASSLGQGVWSYNSPLHF.

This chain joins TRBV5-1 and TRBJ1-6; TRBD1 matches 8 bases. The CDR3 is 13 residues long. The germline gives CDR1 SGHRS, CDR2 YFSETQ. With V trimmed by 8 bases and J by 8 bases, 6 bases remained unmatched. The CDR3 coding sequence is TGCGCCAGTACAGGGGGTTGGGATTCACCCCTCCACTTT. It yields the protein CASTGGWDSPLHF.

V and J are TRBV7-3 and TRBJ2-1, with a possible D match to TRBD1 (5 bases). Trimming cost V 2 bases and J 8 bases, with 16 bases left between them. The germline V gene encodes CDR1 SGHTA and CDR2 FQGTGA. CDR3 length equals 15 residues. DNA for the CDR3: TGTGCCAGCAGCTTACACGCATTGGCCAGGGATGAGCAGTTCTTC. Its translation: CASSLHALARDEQFF. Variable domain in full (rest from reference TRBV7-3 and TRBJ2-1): GAGVSQTPSNKVTEKGKYVELRCDPISGHTALYWYRQSLGQGPEFLIYFQGTGAADDSGLPNDRFFAVRPEGSVSTLKIQRTERGDSAVYLCASSLHALARDEQFFGPGTRLTVL.

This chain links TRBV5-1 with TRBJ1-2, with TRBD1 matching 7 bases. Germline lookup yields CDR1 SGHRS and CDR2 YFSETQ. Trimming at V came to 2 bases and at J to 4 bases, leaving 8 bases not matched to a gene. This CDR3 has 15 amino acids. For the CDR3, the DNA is TGCGCCAGCAGCTTACAGGGGCAGGGCTTCTATGGCTACACCTTC. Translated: CASSLQGQGFYGYTF. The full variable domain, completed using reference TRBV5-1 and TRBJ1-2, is KAGVTQTPRYLIKTRGQQVTLSCSPISGHRSVSWYQQTPGQGLQFLFEYFSETQRNKGNFPGRFSGRQFSNSRSEMNVSTLELGDSALYLCASSLQGQGFYGYTFGSGTRLTVV.

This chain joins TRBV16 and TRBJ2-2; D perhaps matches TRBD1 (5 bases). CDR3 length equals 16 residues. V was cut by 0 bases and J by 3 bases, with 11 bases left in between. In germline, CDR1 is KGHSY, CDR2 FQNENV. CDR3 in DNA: TGTGCCAGCAGCCAATCGGGCAGGGTCGACACCGGGGAGCTGTTTTTT. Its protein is CASSQSGRVDTGELFF.

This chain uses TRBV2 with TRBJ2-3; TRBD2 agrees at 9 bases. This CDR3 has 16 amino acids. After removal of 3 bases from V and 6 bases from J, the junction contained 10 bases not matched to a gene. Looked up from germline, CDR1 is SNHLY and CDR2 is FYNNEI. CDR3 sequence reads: CASSDVAGGLRDTQYF. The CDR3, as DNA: TGTGCCAGCAGTGACGTGGCGGGGGGGCTTAGGGATACGCAGTATTTT.

The DNA of the CDR3 is TGCGCCAGCAGCCCTGGCAGACAGGGAGACACTGAAGCTTTCTTT. Translation gives CASSPGRQGDTEAFF. V gene TRBV5-1 combines with J gene TRBJ1-1; 7 nucleotides agree with TRBD1. The CDR3 runs 15 residues. Losses at the gene ends were 4 bases for V and 3 bases for J; bases not matched to a gene: 9. Per germline, CDR1 SGHRS and CDR2 YFSETQ.

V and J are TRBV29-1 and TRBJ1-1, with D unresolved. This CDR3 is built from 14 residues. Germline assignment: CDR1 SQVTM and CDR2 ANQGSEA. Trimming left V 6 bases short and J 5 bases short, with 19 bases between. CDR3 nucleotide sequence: TGCAGCGTGAAACCTACCGGCCCGGGGACTGAAGCTTTCTTT. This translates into CSVKPTGPGTEAFF.

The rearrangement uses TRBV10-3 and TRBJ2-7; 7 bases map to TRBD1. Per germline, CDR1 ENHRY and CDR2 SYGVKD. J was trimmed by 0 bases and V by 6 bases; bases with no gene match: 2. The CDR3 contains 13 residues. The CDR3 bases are TGTGCCATCAGCGGGGACAGCTCCTACGAGCAGTACTTC. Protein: CAISGDSSYEQYF.